This T cell receptor (beta chain) was recovered during a study of HIV-infected patients and healthy controls (dated by TCRdb to between 2013 and 2015). V ends up 9 bases short and J 6 bases short, with an unmatched junction base count of 12. From its cysteine to its phenylalanine, the CDR3 spans 15 amino acids. The DNA shown is the 45-base CDR3, in frame from base 1. From a lookup of the germline V gene (reference sequence), CDR1 and CDR2 are LNHDA and SQIVND. Notes on this clonotype: The specificity of this receptor is unknown. Per-nucleotide qualities are absent, and no much larger clonotype sits a single base away.

The library was produced with 5' RACE. The sequencer was an Illumina MiSeq. The public sequencing data were trimmed at Q25 with fastp and processed into clonotypes with MiXCR by TCRdb, which kept only in-frame beta chains. For every CDR3 protein sequence, its rows merge into one entry that carries the most common genes and DNA. Recorded for this sample are approximately 67,000 distinct CDR3 sequences; about a sixth of them occurred a single time. The ten largest clones add up to 5.5% to 6% of the sample. The clonotype comes from a human donor in good health. The receptor chain draws on TRBV19 and TRBJ2-2; TRBD2 matches 8 bases in the middle. The sequencing input was CD4+ T cells from blood. The CDR3 in this case is CASALAGLEAGELFF. The nucleotide sequence reads TGTGCCAGCGCCTTAGCGGGACTTGAGGCCGGGGAGCTGTTTTTT.